This T cell receptor beta chain was found in a study of blood T cell repertoires in COVID-19. Original analysis: Amplification of reference gene primers provided the estimated nucleated cell counts. The repertoire was sequenced with immunoSEQ multiplex PCR; TCRdb's copy has only in-frame clones and lacks some. From that table come the V and J calls and clone size; the DNA was used to work out D and trimming. In the table there are approximately 250,000 clones, around 90% of which are singletons. CDR3 length: 11 residues. V dropped 10 bases and J dropped 3 bases, with 10 bases sitting between them. Germline V gene sequence: CDR1 SNHLY, CDR2 FYNNEI.

This TCR came from a man aged 35-49 years who had been exposed to COVID-19. V is TRBV2 and J is TRBJ2-7; possibly TRBD2 for D (5 bases). The sequencing sample was made of PBMCs or T cells enriched from blood (not recorded which). The CDR3 coding sequence is TGTGCCACCGCACGGGACTACGAGCAGTACTTC. Translation: CATARDYEQYF.